The present T cell receptor (beta chain) was sequenced within a study of blood T cell repertoires in COVID-19. In the study overall: From the United States, Italy and Spain came samples of acute and convalescent COVID-19. From T cells, B-cell-depleted T cells, or PBMCs came the material, which was cDNA or gDNA.

Participant-given clinical history determined each cohort assignment. The germline V gene encodes CDR1 WNHNN and CDR2 SYGVQD (reference sequence). The CDR3 runs 13 residues. Trimming left V 4 bases short and J 10 bases short, with 11 bases between. As processed by the authors: Estimated nucleated cell counts came from reference gene primer amplification. Method: immunoSEQ multiplex PCR; TCRdb's copy keeps in-frame clones and lacks some. V and J calls and clone size are given by that table; D and trimming were obtained from the DNA. The sample lists just over 250,000 clones, around 80% seen once, with approximately 4% in the top ten.

The rearrangement joins TRBV10-1 to TRBJ1-6, with TRBD1 as a possible D gene (5 bases). The TCR originated in a man aged 30 to 45 with acute COVID-19. The sequencing input was PBMCs or T cells enriched from blood (not recorded which). CDR3 sequence reads: CASSGQGTSPLHF. Here the CDR3 DNA reads TGCGCCAGCAGTGGTCAGGGAACATCACCCCTCCACTTT.